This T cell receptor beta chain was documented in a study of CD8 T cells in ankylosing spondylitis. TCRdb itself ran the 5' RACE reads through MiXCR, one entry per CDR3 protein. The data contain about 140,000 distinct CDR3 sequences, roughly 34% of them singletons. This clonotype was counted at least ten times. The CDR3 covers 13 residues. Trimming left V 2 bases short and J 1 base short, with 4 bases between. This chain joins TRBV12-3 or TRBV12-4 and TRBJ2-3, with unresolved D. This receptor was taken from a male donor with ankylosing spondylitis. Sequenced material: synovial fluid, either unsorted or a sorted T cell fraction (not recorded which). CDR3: CASSLWGTDTQYF. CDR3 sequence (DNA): TGTGCCAGCAGTTTATGGGGCACAGATACGCAGTATTTT.